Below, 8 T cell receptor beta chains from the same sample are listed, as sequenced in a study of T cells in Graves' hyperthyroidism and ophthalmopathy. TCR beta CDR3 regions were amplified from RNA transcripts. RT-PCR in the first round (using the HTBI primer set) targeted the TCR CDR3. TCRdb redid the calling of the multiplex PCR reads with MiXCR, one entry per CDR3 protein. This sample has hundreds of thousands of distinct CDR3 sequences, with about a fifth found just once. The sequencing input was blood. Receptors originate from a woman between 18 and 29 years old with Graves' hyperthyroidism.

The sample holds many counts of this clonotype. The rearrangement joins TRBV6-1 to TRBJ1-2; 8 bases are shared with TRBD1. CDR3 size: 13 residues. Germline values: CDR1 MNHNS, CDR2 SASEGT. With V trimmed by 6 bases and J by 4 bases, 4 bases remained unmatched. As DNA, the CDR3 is TGTGCCAGCAGGGATGGACAGGGCTATGGCTACACCTTC. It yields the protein CASRDGQGYGYTF.

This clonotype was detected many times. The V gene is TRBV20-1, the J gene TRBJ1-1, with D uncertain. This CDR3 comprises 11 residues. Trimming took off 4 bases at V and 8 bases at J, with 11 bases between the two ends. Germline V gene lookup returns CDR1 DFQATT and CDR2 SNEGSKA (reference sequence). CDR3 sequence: CSAMDLREAFF. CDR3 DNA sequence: TGCAGTGCTATGGACCTTAGGGAAGCTTTCTTT.

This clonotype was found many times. The CDR3 DNA is TGTGCCAGCAGTGAAAACGGGTACTTCTTCCACGAGCAGTACTTC. This sequence encodes CASSENGYFFHEQYF. The V gene is TRBV6-1, the J gene TRBJ2-7; D gene ambiguous. Germline V gene lookup returns CDR1 MNHNS and CDR2 SASEGT. Trimming cost V 2 bases and J 5 bases, with 16 bases left between them. The CDR3 spans 15 residues.

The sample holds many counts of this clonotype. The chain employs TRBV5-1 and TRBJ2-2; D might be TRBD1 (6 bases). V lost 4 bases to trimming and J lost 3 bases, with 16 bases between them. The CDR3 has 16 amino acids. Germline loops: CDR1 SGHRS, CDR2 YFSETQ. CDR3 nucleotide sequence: TGCGCCAGCAGCAGGCCTGGGACACCATACACCGGGGAGCTGTTTTTT. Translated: CASSRPGTPYTGELFF.

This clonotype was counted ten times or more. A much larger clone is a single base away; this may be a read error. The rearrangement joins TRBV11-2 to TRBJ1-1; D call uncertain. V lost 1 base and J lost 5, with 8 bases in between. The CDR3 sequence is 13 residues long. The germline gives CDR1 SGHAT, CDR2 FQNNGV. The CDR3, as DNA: TGTGCCAGCAGCTTAGGCCAGGAAACTGAAGCTTTCTTT. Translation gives CASSLGQETEAFF.

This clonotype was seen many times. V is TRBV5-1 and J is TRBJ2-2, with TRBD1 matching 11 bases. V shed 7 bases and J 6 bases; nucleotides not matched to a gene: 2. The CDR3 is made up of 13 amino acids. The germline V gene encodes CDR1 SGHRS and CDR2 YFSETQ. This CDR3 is CASRDRGAGELFF. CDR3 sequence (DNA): TGCGCCAGCCGGGACAGGGGGGCCGGGGAGCTGTTTTTT.

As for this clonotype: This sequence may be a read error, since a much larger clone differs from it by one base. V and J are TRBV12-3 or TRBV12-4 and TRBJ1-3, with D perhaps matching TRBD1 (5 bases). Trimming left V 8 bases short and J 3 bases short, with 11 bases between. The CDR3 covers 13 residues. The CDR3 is CASYRGFGNTIYF. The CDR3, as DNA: TGTGCCAGCTATAGGGGTTTTGGAAACACCATATATTTT.

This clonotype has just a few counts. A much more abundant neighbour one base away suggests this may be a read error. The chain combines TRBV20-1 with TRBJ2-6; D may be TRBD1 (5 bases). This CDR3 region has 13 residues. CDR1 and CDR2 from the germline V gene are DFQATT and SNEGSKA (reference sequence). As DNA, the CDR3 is TGCAGTGCCCTAATCTCTGGGGCCAACTTCCTGACTTTC. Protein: CSALISGANFLTF.